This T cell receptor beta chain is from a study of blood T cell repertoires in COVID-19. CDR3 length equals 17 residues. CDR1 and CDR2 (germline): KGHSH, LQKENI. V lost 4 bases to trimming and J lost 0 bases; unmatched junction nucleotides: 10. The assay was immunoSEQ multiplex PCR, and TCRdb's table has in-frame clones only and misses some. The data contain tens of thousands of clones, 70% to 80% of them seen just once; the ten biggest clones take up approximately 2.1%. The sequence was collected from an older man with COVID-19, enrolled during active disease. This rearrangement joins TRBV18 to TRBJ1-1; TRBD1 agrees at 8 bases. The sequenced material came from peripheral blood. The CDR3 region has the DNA TGTGCCAGCTCACGCCAAGGGACAGGTGCAATGAACACTGAAGCTTTCTTT. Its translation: CASSRQGTGAMNTEAFF.